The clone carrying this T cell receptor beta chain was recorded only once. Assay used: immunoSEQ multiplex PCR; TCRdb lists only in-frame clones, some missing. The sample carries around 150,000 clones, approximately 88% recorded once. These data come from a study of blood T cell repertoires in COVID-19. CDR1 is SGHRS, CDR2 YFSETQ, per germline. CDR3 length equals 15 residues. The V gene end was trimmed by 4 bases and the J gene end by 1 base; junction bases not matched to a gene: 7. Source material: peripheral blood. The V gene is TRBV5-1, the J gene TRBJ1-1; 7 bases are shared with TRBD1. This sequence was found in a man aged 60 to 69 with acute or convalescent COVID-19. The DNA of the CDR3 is TGCGCCAGCAGCGACCAGGGACAGAAGAACACTGAAGCTTTCTTT. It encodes CASSDQGQKNTEAFF. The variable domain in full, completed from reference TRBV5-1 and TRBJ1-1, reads KAGVTQTPRYLIKTRGQQVTLSCSPISGHRSVSWYQQTPGQGLQFLFEYFSETQRNKGNFPGRFSGRQFSNSRSEMNVSTLELGDSALYLCASSDQGQKNTEAFFGQGTRLTVV.